Each of the 4 T cell receptor beta chains below was sequenced from the same sample in a study of pediatric ulcerative colitis. Produced via immunoSEQ multiplex PCR; TCRdb's table is partial and in-frame only. Of approximately 40,000 clones in the sample, more than 70% were seen once. One to two pinch biopsies were taken from the rectum during colonoscopy. Material: gut tissue. Receptors originate from a boy aged 10-17 years with moderate ulcerative colitis.

This clone was detected a few times. The chain recombines TRBV27 with TRBJ1-2, with 9 bases fitting TRBD1. The CDR3 covers 16 residues. The V and J ends lost 6 bases and 4 bases, in that order; junction bases with no gene match: 12. Germline V gene lookup returns CDR1 MNHEY and CDR2 SMNVEV (reference sequence). The CDR3 DNA reads TGTGCCAGCAGCCGGACAGGGGCATCCCTTAGCTATGGCTACACCTTC. Translated: CASSRTGASLSYGYTF.

V usage is TRBV7-9 and J usage is TRBJ1-1; no firm D call. The V end was cut by 5 bases, the J end by 1 base, with 8 bases between. Germline V gives CDR1 SEHNR, CDR2 FQNEAQ (reference sequence). This CDR3 is 13 amino acids long. This CDR3 is CASSALWNTEAFF. The CDR3 DNA is TGTGCCAGCAGCGCGCTCTGGAACACTGAAGCTTTCTTT.

The chain combines TRBV6-1 with TRBJ1-1; D unresolved. Per the germline V gene, CDR1 is MNHNS and CDR2 is SASEGT. Deletions cut 1 base from V and 1 base from J, with 4 bases between. The CDR3 covers 13 residues. The CDR3 DNA reads as TGTGCCAGCAGTGAAGGACAGAACACTGAAGCTTTCTTT. Protein product: CASSEGQNTEAFF.

This clone was detected once. The chain links TRBV11-2 to TRBJ2-1, with unresolved D. The germline V gene encodes CDR1 SGHAT and CDR2 FQNNGV. Deletions cut 2 bases from V and 2 bases from J, with 10 bases between. The CDR3 is 15 residues long. CDR3 coding DNA: TGTGCCAGCAGCTTACCTGAGAGCGCCTACAATGAGCAGTTCTTC. Its translation is CASSLPESAYNEQFF.